This is a list of T cell receptor beta chains from one sample in a study of blood T cell repertoires in COVID-19. Profiled with immunoSEQ multiplex PCR; TCRdb holds only in-frame clones, not every one. This sample has 200,000 to 250,000 clones, with roughly four fifths found just once. The sequencing input was peripheral blood. These receptors came from a woman in her forties with acute or convalescent COVID-19. Both conserved end residues are part of each CDR3. The order of the fields is V gene, CDR3 protein.

v_gene: TRBV4-2; CDR3aa: CASSQVRGQPQHF
v_gene: TRBV5-1; CDR3aa: CASSPGHRFVETQYF
v_gene: TRBV12-5; CDR3aa: CASGRPGLAGSYEQYF
v_gene: TRBV6-2/TRBV6-3; CDR3aa: CASSPGPHTQYF
v_gene: TRBV6-5; CDR3aa: CASTMTGSAYEQYF
v_gene: TRBV27; CDR3aa: CASSLSPTGSYEAFF
v_gene: TRBV12-5; CDR3aa: CASGVADTQYF
v_gene: TRBV13; CDR3aa: CASSFSGLAGGPLETQYF
v_gene: TRBV15; CDR3aa: CATSRDQGTGDNEQFF
v_gene: TRBV30; CDR3aa: CAWSGGDYNEQFF
v_gene: TRBV15; CDR3aa: CATSRALGTGNYEQYF
v_gene: TRBV10-1; CDR3aa: CASSESGGNSGNTIYF
v_gene: TRBV14; CDR3aa: CASSLLPRDILNF
v_gene: TRBV6-5; CDR3aa: CASILWGNNSPLHF
v_gene: TRBV10-1; CDR3aa: CASSESAPGGDTQYF
v_gene: TRBV11-2; CDR3aa: CASSLTDGYNEQFF
v_gene: TRBV28; CDR3aa: CASTIGQGKFYGYTF
v_gene: TRBV19; CDR3aa: CASSKWEGVTTDTQYF
v_gene: TRBV2; CDR3aa: CASSPTGKGYTF
v_gene: TRBV4-3; CDR3aa: CASSQEGTGGNTIYF
v_gene: TRBV19; CDR3aa: CASSTQLAGGRNEQFF
v_gene: TRBV4-1; CDR3aa: CASSHLTGVDSPLHF
v_gene: TRBV7-8; CDR3aa: CASSLGQTGGGYTF
v_gene: TRBV5-8; CDR3aa: CASSAGTGSIYQPQHF
v_gene: TRBV7-3; CDR3aa: CASSPTSGGAGDTQYF
v_gene: TRBV7-2; CDR3aa: CASSLGLAGLPYEQYF
v_gene: TRBV21-1; CDR3aa: CASSKEGGTGSSTDTQYF